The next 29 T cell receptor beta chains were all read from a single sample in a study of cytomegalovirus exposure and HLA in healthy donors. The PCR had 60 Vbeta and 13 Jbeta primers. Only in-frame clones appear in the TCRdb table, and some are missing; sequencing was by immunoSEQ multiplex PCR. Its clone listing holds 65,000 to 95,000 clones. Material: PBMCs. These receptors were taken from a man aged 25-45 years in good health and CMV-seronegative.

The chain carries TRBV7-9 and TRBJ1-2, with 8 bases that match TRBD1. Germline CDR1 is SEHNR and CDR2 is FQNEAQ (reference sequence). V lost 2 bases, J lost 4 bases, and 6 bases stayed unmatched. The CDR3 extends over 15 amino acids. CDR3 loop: CASSLNTGGGYGYTF. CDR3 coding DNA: TGTGCCAGCAGCTTAAACACAGGGGGAGGCTATGGCTACACCTTC.

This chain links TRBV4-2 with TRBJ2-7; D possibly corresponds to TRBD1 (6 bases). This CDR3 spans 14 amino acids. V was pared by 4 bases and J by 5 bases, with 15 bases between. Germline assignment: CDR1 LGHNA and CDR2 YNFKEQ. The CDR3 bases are TGTGCCAGCAGCCTACTACTTCCAGGGGACGAGCAGTACTTC. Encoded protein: CASSLLLPGDEQYF.

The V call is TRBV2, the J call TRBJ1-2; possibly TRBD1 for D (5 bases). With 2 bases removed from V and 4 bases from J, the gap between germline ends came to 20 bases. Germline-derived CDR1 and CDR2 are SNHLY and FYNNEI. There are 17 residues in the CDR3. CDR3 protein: CASSEPPGGITFYGYTF. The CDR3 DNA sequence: TGTGCCAGCAGTGAACCCCCTGGGGGGATAACGTTCTATGGCTACACCTTC.

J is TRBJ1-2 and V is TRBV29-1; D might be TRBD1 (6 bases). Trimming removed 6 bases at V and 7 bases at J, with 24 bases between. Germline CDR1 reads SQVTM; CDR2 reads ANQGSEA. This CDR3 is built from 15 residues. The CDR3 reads CSVWGSGTSWVGYTF. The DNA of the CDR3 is TGCAGCGTCTGGGGGTCAGGGACATCGTGGGTTGGCTACACCTTC. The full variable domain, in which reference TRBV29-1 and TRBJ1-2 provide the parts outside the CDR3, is SAVISQKPSRDICQRGTSLTIQCQVDSQVTMMFWYRQQPGQSLTLIATANQGSEATYESGFVIDKFPISRPNLTFSTLTVSNMSPEDSSIYLCSVWGSGTSWVGYTFGSGTRLTVV.

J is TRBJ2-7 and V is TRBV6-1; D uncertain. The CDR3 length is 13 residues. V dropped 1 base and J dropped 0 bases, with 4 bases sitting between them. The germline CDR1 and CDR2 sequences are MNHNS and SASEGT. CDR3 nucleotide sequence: TGTGCCAGCAGTGAAGGGCCCTCCTACGAGCAGTACTTC. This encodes CASSEGPSYEQYF.

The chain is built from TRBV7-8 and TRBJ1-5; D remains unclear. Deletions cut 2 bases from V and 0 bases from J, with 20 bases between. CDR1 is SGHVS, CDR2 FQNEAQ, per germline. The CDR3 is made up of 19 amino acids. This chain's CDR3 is CASSLTRRPTSYSNQPQHF. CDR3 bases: TGTGCCAGCAGCTTAACCCGCAGGCCGACAAGTTATAGCAATCAGCCCCAGCATTTT.

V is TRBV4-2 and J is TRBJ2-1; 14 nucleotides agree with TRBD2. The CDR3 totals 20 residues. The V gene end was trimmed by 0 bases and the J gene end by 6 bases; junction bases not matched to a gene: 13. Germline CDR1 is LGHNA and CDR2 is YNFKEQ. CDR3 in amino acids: CASSQEGVGLGLAGVNEQFF. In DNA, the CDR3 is TGTGCCAGCAGCCAAGAAGGAGTCGGTTTGGGACTAGCGGGGGTCAATGAGCAGTTCTTC.

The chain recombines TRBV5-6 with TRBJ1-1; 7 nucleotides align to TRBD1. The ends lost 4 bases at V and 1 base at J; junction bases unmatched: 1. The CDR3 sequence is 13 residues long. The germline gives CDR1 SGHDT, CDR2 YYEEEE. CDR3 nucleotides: TGTGCCAGCAGCCGGACAGGGAACACTGAAGCTTTCTTT. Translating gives CASSRTGNTEAFF.

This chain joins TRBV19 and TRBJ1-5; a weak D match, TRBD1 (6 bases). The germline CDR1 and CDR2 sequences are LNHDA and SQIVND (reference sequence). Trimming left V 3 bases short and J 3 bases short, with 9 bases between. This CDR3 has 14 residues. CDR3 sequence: CASSIRDTNQPQHF. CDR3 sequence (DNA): TGTGCCAGTAGTATTCGGGACACCAATCAGCCCCAGCATTTT.

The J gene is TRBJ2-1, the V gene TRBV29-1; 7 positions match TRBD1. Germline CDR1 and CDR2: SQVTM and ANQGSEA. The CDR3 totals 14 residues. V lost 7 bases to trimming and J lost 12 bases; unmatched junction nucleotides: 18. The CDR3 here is CSAETGARDKGQFF. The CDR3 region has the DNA TGCAGCGCCGAAACAGGGGCCCGCGACAAGGGGCAGTTCTTC.

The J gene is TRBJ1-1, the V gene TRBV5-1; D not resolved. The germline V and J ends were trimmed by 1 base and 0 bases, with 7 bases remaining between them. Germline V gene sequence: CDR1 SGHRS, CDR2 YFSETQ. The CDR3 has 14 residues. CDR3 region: CASSLLSLNTEAFF. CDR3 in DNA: TGCGCCAGCAGCTTGCTGAGTCTGAACACTGAAGCTTTCTTT. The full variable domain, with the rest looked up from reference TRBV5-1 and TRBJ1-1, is KAGVTQTPRYLIKTRGQQVTLSCSPISGHRSVSWYQQTPGQGLQFLFEYFSETQRNKGNFPGRFSGRQFSNSRSEMNVSTLELGDSALYLCASSLLSLNTEAFFGQGTRLTVV.

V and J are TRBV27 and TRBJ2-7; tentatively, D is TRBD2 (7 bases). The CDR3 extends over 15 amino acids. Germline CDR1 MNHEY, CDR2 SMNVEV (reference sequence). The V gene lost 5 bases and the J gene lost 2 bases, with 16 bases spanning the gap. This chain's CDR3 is CASSGGAAAPYEQYF. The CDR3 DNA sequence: TGTGCCAGCAGTGGGGGGGCGGCAGCCCCCTACGAGCAGTACTTC.

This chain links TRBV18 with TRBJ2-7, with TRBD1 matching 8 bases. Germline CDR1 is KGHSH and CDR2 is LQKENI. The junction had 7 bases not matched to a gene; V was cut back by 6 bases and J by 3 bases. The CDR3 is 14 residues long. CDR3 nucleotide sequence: TGTGCCAGCTCCCTGGGACAGGTACTCTACGAGCAGTACTTC. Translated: CASSLGQVLYEQYF.

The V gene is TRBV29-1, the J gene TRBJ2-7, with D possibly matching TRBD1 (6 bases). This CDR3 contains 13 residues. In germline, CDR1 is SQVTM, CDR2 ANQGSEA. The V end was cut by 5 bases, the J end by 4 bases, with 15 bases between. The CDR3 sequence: CSVQGLNGYEQYF. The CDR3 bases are TGCAGCGTTCAGGGGCTTAACGGGTACGAGCAGTACTTC.

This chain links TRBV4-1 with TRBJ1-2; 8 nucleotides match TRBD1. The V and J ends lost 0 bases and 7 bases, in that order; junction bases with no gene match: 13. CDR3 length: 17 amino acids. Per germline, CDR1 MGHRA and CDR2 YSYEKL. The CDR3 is CASSQEPPRTGRGGYTF. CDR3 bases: TGCGCCAGCAGCCAAGAGCCCCCGAGGACAGGGAGGGGTGGCTACACCTTC.

CDR3 sequence: CASSIRDRRTGANEKLFF. Here the CDR3 DNA reads TGTGCCAGTAGTATTCGGGACAGAAGAACGGGGGCTAATGAAAAACTGTTTTTT. The chain joins TRBV19 to TRBJ1-4; 7 nucleotides match TRBD1. Unmatched junction bases numbered 13, after V lost 3 bases and J lost 3 bases. Germline values: CDR1 LNHDA, CDR2 SQIVND (reference sequence). The CDR3 runs 18 residues.

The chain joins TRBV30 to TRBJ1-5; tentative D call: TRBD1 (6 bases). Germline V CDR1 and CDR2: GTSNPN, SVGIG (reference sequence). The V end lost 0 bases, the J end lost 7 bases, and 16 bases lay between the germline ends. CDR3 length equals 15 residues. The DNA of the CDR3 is TGTGCCTGGAGTGTACGGGGGGCGAGGCGGCAGCCCCAGCATTTT. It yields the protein CAWSVRGARRQPQHF.

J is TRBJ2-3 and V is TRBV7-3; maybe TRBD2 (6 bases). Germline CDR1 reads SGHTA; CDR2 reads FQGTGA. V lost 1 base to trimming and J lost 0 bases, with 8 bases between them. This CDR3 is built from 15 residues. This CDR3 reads CASSLIRGSTDTQYF. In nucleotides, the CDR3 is TGTGCCAGCAGCTTAATCCGGGGGAGCACAGATACGCAGTATTTT.

This chain's CDR3 is CASSVGYPEHEQYF. Written as DNA, the CDR3 is TGTGCCAGCAGCGTAGGCTATCCGGAGCACGAGCAGTACTTC. The genes are TRBV9 and TRBJ2-7; D gene ambiguous. Trimming cost V 0 bases and J 5 bases, with 12 bases left between them. CDR3 length equals 14 residues. The germline V gene encodes CDR1 SGDLS and CDR2 YYNGEE.

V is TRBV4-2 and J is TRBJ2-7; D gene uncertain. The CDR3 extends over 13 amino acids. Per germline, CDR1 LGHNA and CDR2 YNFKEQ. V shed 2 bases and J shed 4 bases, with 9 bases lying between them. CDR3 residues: CASSQHRRYEQYF. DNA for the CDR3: TGTGCCAGCAGCCAACATAGGAGATACGAGCAGTACTTC.

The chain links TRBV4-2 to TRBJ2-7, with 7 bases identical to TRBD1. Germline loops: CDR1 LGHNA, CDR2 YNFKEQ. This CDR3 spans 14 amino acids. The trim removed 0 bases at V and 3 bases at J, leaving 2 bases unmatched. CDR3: CASSQDDRVYEQYF. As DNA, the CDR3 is TGTGCCAGCAGCCAAGACGACAGGGTCTACGAGCAGTACTTC.

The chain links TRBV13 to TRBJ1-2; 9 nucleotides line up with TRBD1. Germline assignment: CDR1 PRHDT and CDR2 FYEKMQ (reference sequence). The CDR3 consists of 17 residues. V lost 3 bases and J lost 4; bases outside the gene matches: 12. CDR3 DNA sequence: TGTGCCAGCAGCTTTATCGGACAGGGGTTTTCGTCCTATGGCTACACCTTC. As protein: CASSFIGQGFSSYGYTF.

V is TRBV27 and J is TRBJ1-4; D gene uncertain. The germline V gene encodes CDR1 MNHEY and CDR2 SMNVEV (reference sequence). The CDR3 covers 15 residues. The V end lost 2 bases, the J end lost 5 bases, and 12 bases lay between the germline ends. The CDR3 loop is CASSLRWGANEKLFF. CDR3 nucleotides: TGTGCCAGCAGTTTACGCTGGGGAGCGAATGAAAAACTGTTTTTT. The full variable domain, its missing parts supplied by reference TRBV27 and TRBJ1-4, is EAQVTQNPRYLITVTGKKLTVTCSQNMNHEYMSWYRQDPGLGLRQIYYSMNVEVTDKGDVPEGYKVSRKEKRNFPLILESPSPNQTSLYFCASSLRWGANEKLFFGSGTQLSVL.

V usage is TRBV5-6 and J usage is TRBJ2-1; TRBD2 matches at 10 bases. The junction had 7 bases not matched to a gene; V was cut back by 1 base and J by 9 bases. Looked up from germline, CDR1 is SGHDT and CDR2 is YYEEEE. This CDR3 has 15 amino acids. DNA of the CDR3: TGTGCCAGCAGCTTGAGCGGGGGGGCTGAGGGTGAGCAGTTCTTC. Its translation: CASSLSGGAEGEQFF.

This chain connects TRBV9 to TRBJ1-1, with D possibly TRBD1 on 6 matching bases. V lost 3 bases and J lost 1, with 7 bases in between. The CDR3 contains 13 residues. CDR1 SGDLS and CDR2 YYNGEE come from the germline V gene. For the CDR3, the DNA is TGTGCCAGCAGCGCGACAGGGAACACTGAAGCTTTCTTT. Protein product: CASSATGNTEAFF.

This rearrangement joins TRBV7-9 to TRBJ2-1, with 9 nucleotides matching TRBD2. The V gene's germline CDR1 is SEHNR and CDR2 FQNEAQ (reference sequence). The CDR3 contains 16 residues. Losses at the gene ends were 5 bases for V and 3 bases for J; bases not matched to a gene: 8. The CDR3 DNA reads TGTGCCAGCAGCCGGATAGCGGGGGATATCTACAATGAGCAGTTCTTC. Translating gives CASSRIAGDIYNEQFF.

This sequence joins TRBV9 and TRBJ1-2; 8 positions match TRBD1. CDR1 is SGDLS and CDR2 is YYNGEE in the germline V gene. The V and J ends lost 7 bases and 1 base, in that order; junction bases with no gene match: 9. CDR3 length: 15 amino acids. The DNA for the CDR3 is TGTGCCAGCGGTTCTACAGGGGGGTTTAACTATGGCTACACCTTC. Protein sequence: CASGSTGGFNYGYTF.

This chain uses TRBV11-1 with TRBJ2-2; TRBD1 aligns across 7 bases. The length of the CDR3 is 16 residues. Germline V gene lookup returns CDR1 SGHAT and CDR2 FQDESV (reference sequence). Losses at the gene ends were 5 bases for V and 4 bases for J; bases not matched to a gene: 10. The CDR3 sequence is CASSPTTGLGTGELFF. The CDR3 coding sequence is TGTGCCAGCAGCCCCACGACAGGGCTCGGCACCGGGGAGCTGTTTTTT.

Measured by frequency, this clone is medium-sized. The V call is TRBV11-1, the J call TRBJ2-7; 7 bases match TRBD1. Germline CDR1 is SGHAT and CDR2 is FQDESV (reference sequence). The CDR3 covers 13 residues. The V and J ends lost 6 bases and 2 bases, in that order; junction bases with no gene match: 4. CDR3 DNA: TGTGCCAGCAGATTGACAGGGACCTACGAGCAGTACTTC. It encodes CASRLTGTYEQYF.